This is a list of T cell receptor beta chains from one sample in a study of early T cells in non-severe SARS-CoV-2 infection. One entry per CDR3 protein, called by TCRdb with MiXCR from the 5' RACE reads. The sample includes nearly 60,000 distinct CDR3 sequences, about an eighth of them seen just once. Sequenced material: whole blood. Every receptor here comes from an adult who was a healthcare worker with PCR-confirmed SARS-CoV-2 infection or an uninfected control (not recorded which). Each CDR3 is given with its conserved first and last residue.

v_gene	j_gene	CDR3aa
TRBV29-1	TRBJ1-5	CSVGHRNQPQHF
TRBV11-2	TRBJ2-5	CASSHAPPRYQETQYF
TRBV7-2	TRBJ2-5	CASSLSVVETQYF
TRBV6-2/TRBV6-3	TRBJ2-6	CASKRGSSSGANVLTF
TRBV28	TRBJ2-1	CASSFGSSYNEQFF
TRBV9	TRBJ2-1	CASSVRLAGGNEQFF
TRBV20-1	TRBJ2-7	CSASGSEGFRNYEQYF
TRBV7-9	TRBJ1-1	CASSLDLGGTEAFF
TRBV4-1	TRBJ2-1	CASSQDALDRLAGGGNEQFF
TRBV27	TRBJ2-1	CASSLGLAESLGNEQFF
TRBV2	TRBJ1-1	CASSGWGVNTEAFF
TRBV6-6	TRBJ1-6	CASSTDTRGSPLHF
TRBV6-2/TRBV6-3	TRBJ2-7	CASSYSLTSGGREQYF
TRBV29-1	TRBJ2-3	CSVDYKAVPTDTQYF
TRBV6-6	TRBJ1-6	CASSPPGTDNSPLHF
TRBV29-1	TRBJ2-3	CSVDEQLSTDTQYF
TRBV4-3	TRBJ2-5	CASSQETSETQYF
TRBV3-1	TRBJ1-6	CASRQASSPLHF
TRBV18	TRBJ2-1	CASSPPSGLFSQFF
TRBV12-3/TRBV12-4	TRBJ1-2	CASSFPPGQGVGGYTF
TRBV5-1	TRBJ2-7	CASSLEGTSTYEQYF
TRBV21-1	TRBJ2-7	CASSLGEREVSYEQYF
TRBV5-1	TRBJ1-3	CASSSDPNEGFYGNTIYF
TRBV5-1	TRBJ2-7	CASSARGNEQYF
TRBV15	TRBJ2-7	CATSRDRGPTYEQYF
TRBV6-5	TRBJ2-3	CASRESGRTTDTQYF
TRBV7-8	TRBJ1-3	CASSSLTDYSGNTIYF
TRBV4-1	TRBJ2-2	CASSQDIQGWGATGELFF
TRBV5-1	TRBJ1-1	CASSGPRQGGTEAFF
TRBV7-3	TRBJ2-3	CASSFRTGSDTQYF
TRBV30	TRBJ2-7	CAWSSGPLLPEQYF
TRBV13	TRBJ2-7	CASSHGQGYEQYF
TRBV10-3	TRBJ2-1	CAIKYGGSYNEQFF
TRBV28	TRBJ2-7	CASSLNGYEQYF
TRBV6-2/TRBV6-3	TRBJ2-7	CASSYFNEQYF
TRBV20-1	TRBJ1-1	CSARDQGRVSFF
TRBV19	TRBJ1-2	CASSIWGTNYGYTF
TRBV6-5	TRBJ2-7	CASRAPGTSGGNYEQYF
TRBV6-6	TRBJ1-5	CASKGGGDSNQPQHF
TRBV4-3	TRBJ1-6	CASSRGTGTSNSPLHF
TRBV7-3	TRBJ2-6	CASSFSTGANVLNF
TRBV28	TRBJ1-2	CASSRDKGGYTF
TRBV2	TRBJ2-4	CASRESGTSGRKNIQYF
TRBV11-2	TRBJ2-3	CASSSLAGGPGTQYF
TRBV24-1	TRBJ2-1	CATSAHFGAGAYYNEQFF
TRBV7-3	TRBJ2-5	CASSLTDYQETQYF
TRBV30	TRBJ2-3	CAWSVRLRDTQYF
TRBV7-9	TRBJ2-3	CASSLLGRDSTDTQYF
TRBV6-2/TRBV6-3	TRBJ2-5	CASSGDLTDRVVETQYF
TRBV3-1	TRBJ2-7	CASSQTKASYEQYF
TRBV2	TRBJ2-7	CASKTDSYEQYF
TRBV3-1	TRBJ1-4	CASSQARSEKLFF
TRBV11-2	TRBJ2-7	CASSLAQGASYEQYF